The rows below give T cell receptor beta chains drawn from one sample of a study of cytotoxic CD8 clonotypes in ibrutinib-treated CLL. Measured with immunoSEQ multiplex PCR; TCRdb has only the in-frame clones, and not every one. There are fewer than 150,000 clones in the sample; about 85% occur only once, and 3% to 4% lies in the top ten. The sample consisted of PBMCs, taken after 24 months of ibrutinib treatment. The receptors here all came from a human donor with chronic lymphocytic leukemia. CDR3s include the opening cysteine and the closing phenylalanine or tryptophan. The D gene is left open where the match is weak. Size is stated for part of the rows, as once, few or many counts, or as a class when the clone is expanded.

TRBD1	TRBJ1-1	TRBV5-1	.	CASSGQGNTEAFF	TGCGCCAGCAGCGGACAGGGTAACACTGAAGCTTTCTTT
TRBD2	TRBJ2-1	TRBV27	.	CASSLSGGGADEQFF	TGTGCCAGCAGTTTATCTGGCGGGGGGGCCGATGAGCAGTTCTTC
.	TRBJ2-5	TRBV5-1	.	CASSLTPEGETQYF	TGCGCCAGCAGCTTGACTCCCGAGGGAGAGACCCAGTACTTC
.	TRBJ1-1	TRBV27	once	CASSLGTANTEAFF	TGTGCCAGCAGTTTAGGGACCGCGAACACTGAAGCTTTCTTT
.	TRBJ1-3	TRBV9	.	CASSPDGVSGNTIYF	TGTGCCAGCAGCCCTGACGGGGTCTCTGGAAACACCATATATTTT
TRBD1	TRBJ1-1	TRBV29-1	.	CSVSQTGRTFF	TGCAGCGTTTCCCAGACAGGGAGAACTTTCTTT
.	TRBJ1-4	TRBV6-6	.	CASSYRGREREKLFF	TGTGCCAGCAGTTACCGTGGGAGGGAGAGGGAAAAACTGTTTTTT
TRBD1	TRBJ2-7	TRBV18	few	CASSPRRGYEQYF	TGTGCCAGCTCACCACGCAGGGGGTACGAGCAGTACTTC
TRBD2	TRBJ2-1	TRBV7-9	.	CASSQLRTSGGVNEQFF	TGTGCCAGCAGCCAGTTACGGACTAGCGGGGGGGTAAATGAGCAGTTCTTC
TRBD2	TRBJ2-3	TRBV11-2	.	CASSLGTSGGAGDTDTQYF	TGTGCCAGCAGCCTCGGGACTAGCGGGGGGGCCGGGGACACAGATACGCAGTATTTT
.	TRBJ2-2	TRBV19	.	CASSRGGAGTGELFF	TGTGCCAGTAGTAGGGGGGGCGCAGGCACCGGGGAGCTGTTTTTT
.	TRBJ1-3	TRBV15	few	CATSREERGTGNTIYF	TGTGCCACCAGCAGAGAGGAGAGGGGGACTGGAAACACCATATATTTT
.	TRBJ1-5	TRBV5-6	few	CASSLGHQQPQHF	TGTGCCAGCAGCTTGGGTCACCAGCAGCCCCAGCATTTT
.	TRBJ1-5	TRBV9	.	CASSKGGEEDGNQPQHF	TGTGCCAGCAGCAAAGGAGGGGAGGAGGATGGCAATCAGCCCCAGCATTTT
.	TRBJ1-3	TRBV18	.	CASSPPLSISGNTIYF	TGTGCCAGCTCACCACCGTTAAGTATCTCTGGAAACACCATATATTTT
.	TRBJ1-5	TRBV10-1	.	CASSAADNQPQHF	TGCGCCAGCAGTGCGGCGGACAATCAGCCCCAGCATTTT
TRBD1	TRBJ1-4	TRBV6-1	.	CASSEPGTGRLFF	TGTGCCAGCAGTGAACCCGGGACAGGACGGCTGTTTTTT
TRBD2	TRBJ2-7	TRBV5-1	.	CASSLSGGGYEQYF	TGCGCCAGCAGCCTTAGCGGGGGCGGCTACGAGCAGTACTTC
TRBD1	TRBJ2-3	TRBV4-1	.	CASSQSFRDRDPDTQYF	TGCGCCAGCAGCCAAAGCTTCCGGGACAGGGACCCAGATACGCAGTATTTT
.	TRBJ2-2	TRBV9	once	CASSVGSGRNTGELFF	TGTGCCAGCAGCGTAGGTTCGGGCAGGAACACCGGGGAGCTGTTTTTT
.	TRBJ1-5	TRBV10-3	.	CAIRGTNSNQPQHF	TGTGCCATCCGGGGGACAAATTCTAATCAGCCCCAGCATTTT
.	TRBJ2-7	TRBV2	.	CASLAGTYEQYF	TGTGCCTCCTTGGCGGGAACCTACGAGCAGTACTTC